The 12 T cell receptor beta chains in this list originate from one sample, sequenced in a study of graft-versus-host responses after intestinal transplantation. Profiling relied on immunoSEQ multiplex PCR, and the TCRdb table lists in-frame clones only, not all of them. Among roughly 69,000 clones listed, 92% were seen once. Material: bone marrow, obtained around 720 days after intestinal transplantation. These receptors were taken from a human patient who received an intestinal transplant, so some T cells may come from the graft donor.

The CDR3: CASSFDRVRTYNSPLHF. Written as DNA, the CDR3 is TGTGCCAGCAGCTTTGACAGGGTTCGAACCTATAATTCACCCCTCCACTTT. This rearrangement joins TRBV11-2 to TRBJ1-6, with 7 bases aligning to TRBD1. The V gene end was trimmed by 3 bases and the J gene end by 2 bases; junction bases not matched to a gene: 7. The CDR3 spans 17 residues. Germline CDR1 is SGHAT and CDR2 is FQNNGV.

CDR3 nucleotides: TGTGCCAGCAGGGAACAGGGGGCAGGGACTGAAGCTTTCTTT. Residues: CASREQGAGTEAFF. The rearrangement joins TRBV25-1 to TRBJ1-1; 9 positions match TRBD1. The CDR3 loop spans 14 amino acids. Germline loops: CDR1 MGHDK, CDR2 SYGVNS. V lost 6 bases, J lost 5 bases, and 7 bases stayed unmatched.

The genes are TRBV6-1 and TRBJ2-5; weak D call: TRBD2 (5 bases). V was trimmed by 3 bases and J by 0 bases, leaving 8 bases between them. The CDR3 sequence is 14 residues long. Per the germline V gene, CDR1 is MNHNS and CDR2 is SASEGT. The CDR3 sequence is CASSDTDYQETQYF. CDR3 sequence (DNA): TGTGCCAGCAGTGATACGGACTACCAAGAGACCCAGTACTTC.

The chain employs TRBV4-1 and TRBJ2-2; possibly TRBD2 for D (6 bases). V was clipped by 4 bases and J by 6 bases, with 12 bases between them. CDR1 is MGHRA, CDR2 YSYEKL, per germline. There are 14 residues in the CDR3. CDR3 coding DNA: TGCGCCAGCAGCCGACGGGAGAGGCCCGGGGAGCTGTTTTTT. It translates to CASSRRERPGELFF.

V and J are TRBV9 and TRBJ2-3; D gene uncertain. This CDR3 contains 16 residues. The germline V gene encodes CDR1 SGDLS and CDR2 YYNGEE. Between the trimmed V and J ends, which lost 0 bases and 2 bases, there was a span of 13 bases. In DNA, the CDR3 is TGTGCCAGCAGCGTAGCCCCTACCATCCTCACAGATACGCAGTATTTT. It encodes CASSVAPTILTDTQYF.

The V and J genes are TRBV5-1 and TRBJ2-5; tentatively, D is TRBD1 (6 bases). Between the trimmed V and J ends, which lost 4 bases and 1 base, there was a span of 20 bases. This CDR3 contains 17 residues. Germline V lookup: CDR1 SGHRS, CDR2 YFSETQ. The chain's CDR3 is CASSPNPGENFQETQYF. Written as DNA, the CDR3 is TGCGCCAGCAGCCCAAATCCAGGGGAAAATTTCCAAGAGACCCAGTACTTC.

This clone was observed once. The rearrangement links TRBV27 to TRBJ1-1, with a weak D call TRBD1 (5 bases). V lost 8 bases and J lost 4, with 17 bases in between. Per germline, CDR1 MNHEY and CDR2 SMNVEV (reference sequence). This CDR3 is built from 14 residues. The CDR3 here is CASYSPGGGTEAFF. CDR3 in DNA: TGTGCCAGCTACTCACCGGGGGGGGGCACTGAAGCTTTCTTT.

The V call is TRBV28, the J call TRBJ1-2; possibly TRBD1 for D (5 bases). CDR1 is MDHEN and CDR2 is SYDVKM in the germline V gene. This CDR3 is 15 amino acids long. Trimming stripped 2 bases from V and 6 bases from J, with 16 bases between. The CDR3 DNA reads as TGTGCCAGCAGTTTACCCCAGGGAAGATCAGATGGCTACACCTTC. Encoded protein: CASSLPQGRSDGYTF.

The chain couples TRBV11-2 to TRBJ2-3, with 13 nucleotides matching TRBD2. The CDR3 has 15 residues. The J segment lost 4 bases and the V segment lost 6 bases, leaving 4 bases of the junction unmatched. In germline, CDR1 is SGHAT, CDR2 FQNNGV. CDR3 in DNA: TGTGCCAGCAGAAGGACTAGCGGGGGTTCAGATACGCAGTATTTT. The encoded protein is CASRRTSGGSDTQYF. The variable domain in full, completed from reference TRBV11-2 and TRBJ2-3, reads EAGVAQSPRYKIIEKRQSVAFWCNPISGHATLYWYQQILGQGPKLLIQFQNNGVVDDSQLPKDRFSAERLKGVDSTLKIQPAKLEDSAVYLCASRRTSGGSDTQYFGPGTRLTVL.

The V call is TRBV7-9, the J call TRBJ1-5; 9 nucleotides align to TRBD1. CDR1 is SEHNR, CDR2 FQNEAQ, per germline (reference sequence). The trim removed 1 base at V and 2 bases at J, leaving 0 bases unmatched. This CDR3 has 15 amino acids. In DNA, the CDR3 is TGTGCCAGCAGCTTAGGGACAGGGGGCAATCAGCCCCAGCATTTT. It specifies CASSLGTGGNQPQHF.

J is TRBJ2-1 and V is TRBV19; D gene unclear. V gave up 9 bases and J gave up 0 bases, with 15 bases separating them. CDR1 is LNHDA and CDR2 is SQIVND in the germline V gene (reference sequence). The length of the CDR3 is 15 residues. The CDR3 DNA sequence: TGTGCCAGCCGAGGTGGCACATCCTCCTACAATGAGCAGTTCTTC. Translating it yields CASRGGTSSYNEQFF. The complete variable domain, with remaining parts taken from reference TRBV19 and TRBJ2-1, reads DGGITQSPKYLFRKEGQNVTLSCEQNLNHDAMYWYRQDPGQGLRLIYYSQIVNDFQKGDIAEGYSVSREKKESFPLTVTSAQKNPTAFYLCASRGGTSSYNEQFFGPGTRLTVL.

The CDR3 spells CASSLGQANYGYTF. As DNA, the CDR3 is TGTGCCAGCAGCTTAGGACAGGCAAACTATGGCTACACCTTC. The chain carries TRBV5-5 and TRBJ1-2; 7 nucleotides align to TRBD1. CDR1 SGHKS and CDR2 YYEKEE come from the germline V gene (reference sequence). CDR3 size: 14 residues. Trimming at V came to 2 bases and at J to 2 bases, leaving 3 bases not matched to a gene.